The 16 T cell receptor beta chains listed next were all sequenced from one sample in a study of T-cell reconstitution after alpha-beta-depleted transplantation in children. Preparation of the TCRbeta library was carried out with unique molecular identifiers. TCRdb re-analysed the PCR reads in MiXCR, keeping a single row per CDR3 protein. The repertoire has about 640,000 distinct CDR3 sequences, 16% of them found once; the top ten carry 1.1%. Material: PBMCs from the stem cell graft donor, obtained from the stem cell graft. These receptors all come from a human donor who donated a stem cell graft to a child with acute myeloid leukemia.

V is TRBV5-1 and J is TRBJ2-6; D gene ambiguous. The V and J ends lost 7 bases and 0 bases respectively, with 5 bases between them. The CDR3 is 13 residues long. The germline CDR1 and CDR2 sequences are SGHRS and YFSETQ. This CDR3 reads CASFASGANVLTF. CDR3 nucleotides: TGCGCCAGCTTCGCCTCTGGGGCCAACGTCCTGACTTTC.

This clonotype was counted at least ten times. The J gene is TRBJ1-1, the V gene TRBV5-1; TRBD1 is a possible D gene (6 bases). This CDR3 contains 14 residues. Germline values: CDR1 SGHRS, CDR2 YFSETQ. The V gene lost 0 bases and the J gene lost 5 bases, with 11 bases spanning the gap. DNA of the CDR3: TGCGCCAGCAGCTTGGACAGGGTAAGGACTGAAGCTTTCTTT. Protein: CASSLDRVRTEAFF.

This clonotype was counted at least ten times. The chain carries TRBV5-6 and TRBJ2-3, with D possibly being TRBD1 or TRBD2 (6 bases each). V gave up 3 bases and J gave up 2 bases, with 16 bases separating them. The germline V gene encodes CDR1 SGHDT and CDR2 YYEEEE. The CDR3 runs 16 residues. CDR3 loop: CASSSLEGGPTDTQYF. In DNA form, the CDR3 reads TGTGCCAGCAGCTCCCTAGAGGGGGGCCCCACAGATACGCAGTATTTT.

This clonotype appeared many times. V usage is TRBV7-2 and J usage is TRBJ2-7; D is perhaps TRBD1 or TRBD2 (5 bases each). CDR3 length: 12 residues. The V and J ends lost 5 bases and 0 bases respectively, with 5 bases between them. Per germline, CDR1 SGHTA and CDR2 FQGNSA. The CDR3 DNA reads as TGTGCCAGCAGCGGGACCTCCTACGAGCAGTACTTC. Amino acids: CASSGTSYEQYF.

In its sample, this clonotype was seen a few times. The V gene is TRBV20-1, the J gene TRBJ2-7; D is perhaps TRBD1 (6 bases). The CDR3 is made up of 14 amino acids. CDR1 is DFQATT and CDR2 is SNEGSKA in the germline V gene (reference sequence). Trimming removed 3 bases from V and 0 bases from J, with 12 bases in between. The CDR3: CSARSGVSSYEQYV. The CDR3 coding sequence is TGCAGTGCTAGGTCAGGGGTCAGCTCCTACGAGCAGTACGTC.

This clonotype was picked up a small number of times. V usage is TRBV2 and J usage is TRBJ2-7; a weak D match, TRBD2 (6 bases). This CDR3 is built from 14 residues. The germline V gene has CDR1 SNHLY and CDR2 FYNNEI. V lost 4 bases and J 6 bases, leaving 16 bases between the germline ends. The CDR3 bases are TGTGCCAGCAGTGGGTTGGAGGGAACGGGCGAGCAGTACGTC. It specifies CASSGLEGTGEQYV.

The V gene is TRBV7-8, the J gene TRBJ2-3; D is unclear. V gave up 7 bases and J gave up 2 bases, with 10 bases separating them. CDR1 and CDR2 from the germline V gene are SGHVS and FQNEAQ. The CDR3 has 13 residues. The chain's CDR3 is CASILRDTDTQYF. Here the CDR3 DNA reads TGTGCCAGCATCCTCAGAGACACAGATACGCAGTATTTT.

The chain combines TRBV29-1 with TRBJ2-1, with D tentatively TRBD1 (6 bases). Germline assignment: CDR1 SQVTM and CDR2 ANQGSEA. The V end was cut by 3 bases, the J end by 8 bases, with 17 bases between. The CDR3 runs 14 residues. The CDR3 DNA reads as TGCAGCGTTGAGAATTTGACAGGCTTTCATGAGCAGTTCTTC. Translating gives CSVENLTGFHEQFF.

The chain couples TRBV11-3 to TRBJ1-4, with a tentative D call TRBD1 (5 bases). Between the trimmed V and J ends, which lost 7 bases and 6 bases, there was a span of 12 bases. The CDR3 spans 13 residues. The germline CDR1 and CDR2 sequences are SGHNT and YENEEA. In nucleotides, the CDR3 is TGTGCCAGCACATACAGGAATGATGAAAAACTGTTTTTT. Its translation is CASTYRNDEKLFF.

This clonotype was detected a few times. This sequence joins TRBV5-1 and TRBJ1-3, with 9 nucleotides matching TRBD1. The ends lost 3 bases at V and 4 bases at J; junction bases unmatched: 11. Per the germline V gene, CDR1 is SGHRS and CDR2 is YFSETQ. The CDR3 is 17 amino acids. As DNA, the CDR3 is TGCGCCAGCAGCTCCGGGACAGGGAGACAAGGCGGAAACACCATATATTTT. This sequence encodes CASSSGTGRQGGNTIYF.

At least ten counts were recorded for this clonotype. V usage is TRBV29-1 and J usage is TRBJ2-7; TRBD1 might be the D (7 bases). The germline V gene encodes CDR1 SQVTM and CDR2 ANQGSEA. Deletions cut 6 bases from V and 2 bases from J, with 11 bases between. The CDR3 has 12 amino acids. In DNA, the CDR3 is TGCAGCGTGCGGGACAGCACCTACGAGCAGTACTTC. Translating gives CSVRDSTYEQYF.

This chain uses TRBV12-3 or TRBV12-4 with TRBJ2-7, with D possibly being TRBD2 (6 bases). V lost 4 bases and J 3 bases, leaving 13 bases between the germline ends. CDR3 length: 14 amino acids. The CDR3 DNA sequence: TGTGCCAGCAGTTCTCACGGGGGACTCTACGAGCAGTACTTC. Its translation is CASSSHGGLYEQYF.

This clonotype was observed many times. Since no conserved phenylalanine or tryptophan closes the CDR3, a read error is the likely cause. V and J are TRBV20-1 and TRBJ2-1; TRBD2 matches 13 bases. The CDR3 runs 14 residues. Germline loops: CDR1 DFQATT, CDR2 SNEGSKA (reference sequence). The J segment lost 8 bases and the V segment lost 3 bases, leaving 4 bases of the junction unmatched. The CDR3 is CSARTSGGLDEQFL. The CDR3 DNA is TGCAGTGCTAGGACTAGCGGGGGGTTGGATGAGCAGTTCTTG.

This clonotype was seen repeatedly, ten times or more. This chain links TRBV20-1 with TRBJ1-2, with 9 bases fitting TRBD1. This CDR3 contains 15 residues. The trim removed 5 bases at V and 4 bases at J, leaving 11 bases unmatched. Germline CDR1 reads DFQATT; CDR2 reads SNEGSKA (reference sequence). The CDR3 DNA follows: TGCAGTGCTCAATATGATACAGGGGGCATCTATGGCTACACCTTC. The encoded protein is CSAQYDTGGIYGYTF.

The chain combines TRBV5-1 with TRBJ2-5, with D possibly being TRBD2 (5 bases). Germline CDR1 and CDR2: SGHRS and YFSETQ. The CDR3 loop spans 14 amino acids. Trimming removed 4 bases at V and 3 bases at J, with 13 bases between. CDR3 loop: CASSVSRGKETQYF. In nucleotides, the CDR3 is TGCGCCAGCAGCGTAAGCCGGGGTAAAGAGACCCAGTACTTC.

This clonotype was recorded at least ten times. The V call is TRBV20-1, the J call TRBJ2-5; D might be TRBD2 (5 bases). Trimming removed 6 bases from V and 2 bases from J, with 13 bases in between. Germline-derived CDR1 and CDR2 are DFQATT and SNEGSKA (reference sequence). The CDR3 covers 13 residues. This CDR3 is CSAGGRDQETQYF. CDR3 coding DNA: TGCAGTGCAGGCGGACGGGATCAAGAGACCCAGTACTTC.